This T cell receptor beta chain was sequenced for a study of blood T cells in healthy people across ages. Through a sample-barcoded 5' primer and a J-beta primer mix, a second PCR was run for roughly 7 to 11 cycles. MiXCR was run by TCRdb on the 5' RACE reads, yielding one entry per CDR3 protein. The repertoire consists of 660,000 or so distinct CDR3 sequences, with 58% occurring once and the leading ten covering 30% to 40%. The length of the CDR3 is 14 residues. Germline CDR1 is SGHAT and CDR2 is FQNNGV. Trimming removed 0 bases from V and 13 bases from J; junction bases left unmatched: 8. Every donor contributed roughly 10 milliliters of peripheral blood by blood draw.

This chain connects TRBV11-2 to TRBJ2-2, with 7 bases that match TRBD2. The sequenced material came from blood. This TCR came from a man aged 55 to 70 in good health. The CDR3 nucleotides are TGTGCCAGCAGCTTAGATGGGGGGGGTCGGACGCTGTTTTTT. It encodes CASSLDGGGRTLFF.